This TCR beta chain appears in the sequencing data of a study of shared clonotypes between healthy human individuals. In regard to this clone: Its antigen remains unknown.

CDR3 length: 13 amino acids. Germline V gene data show CDR1 as SGHKS and CDR2 as YYEKEE (reference sequence). V lost 2 bases to trimming and J lost 2 bases, with 7 bases between them. TCRdb's table, derived via immunoSEQ multiplex PCR, lists solely in-frame clones and lacks some. The table has about 960,000 clones, about three quarters seen once; the top ten hold about 1.5%. Study outcomes and limitations: A generally larger estimated richness was seen in naive subsets than in memory subsets.

The sequence was collected from a man younger than 35 in good health. V and J are TRBV5-5 and TRBJ1-1, with D hard to call. Sequencing was performed on memory CD4+ T cells sorted from blood. Subset described: CD45RA-negative fraction. The CDR3: CASSFAGNTEAFF. The CDR3 DNA is TGTGCCAGCAGCTTTGCAGGAAACACTGAAGCTTTCTTT.